This TCR beta chain derives from a study of blood T cell repertoires in COVID-19. Study-level background: Samples of COVID-19 (acute and convalescent) were obtained from the United States, Italy and Spain. PBMCs, B-cell-depleted T cells, or T cells provided the cDNA or gDNA that made up the material.

The CDR3 has 16 amino acids. Germline CDR1 and CDR2: SGDLS and YYNGEE. V trimming: 0 bases; J trimming: 8 bases; junction bases outside the gene matches: 8. In the original workflow: The assay estimated nucleated cells by amplifying reference gene primers. Using immunoSEQ multiplex PCR, the repertoire was profiled, and TCRdb retains in-frame clones only, with some absent. The DNA was the basis for D and trimming; V, J and clone size are from that table. The sample contains approximately 120,000 clones, over 70% of which appear only once. Sequenced input: peripheral blood. The TCR comes from a woman between 45 and 60 years old with acute or convalescent COVID-19. The chain links TRBV9 to TRBJ1-2, with 12 bases matching TRBD1. The CDR3 region is CASSVVPGQGAKGYTF. DNA for the CDR3: TGTGCCAGCAGCGTAGTTCCGGGACAGGGGGCAAAGGGCTACACCTTC.